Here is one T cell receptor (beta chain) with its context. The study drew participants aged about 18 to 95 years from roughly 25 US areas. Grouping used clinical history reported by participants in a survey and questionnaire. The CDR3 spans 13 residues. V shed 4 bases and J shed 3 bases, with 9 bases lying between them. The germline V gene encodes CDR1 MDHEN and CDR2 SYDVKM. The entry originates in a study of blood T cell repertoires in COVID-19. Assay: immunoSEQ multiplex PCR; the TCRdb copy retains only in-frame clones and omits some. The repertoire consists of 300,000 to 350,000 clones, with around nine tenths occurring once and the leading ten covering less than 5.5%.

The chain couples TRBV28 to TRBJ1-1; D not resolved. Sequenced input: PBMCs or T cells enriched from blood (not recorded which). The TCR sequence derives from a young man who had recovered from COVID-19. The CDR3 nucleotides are TGTGCCAGCAGTTCCACCATAGACACTGAAGCTTTCTTT. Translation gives CASSSTIDTEAFF.